The 5 T cell receptor beta chains given below trace back to one sample, sequenced in a study of Graves' ophthalmopathy and Graves' hyperthyroidism. Amplifying from RNA transcripts, the study obtained TCR beta CDR3 regions. RT-PCR with HTBI primers came first, then second-round multiplex PCR. TCRdb itself ran the multiplex PCR reads through MiXCR, one entry per CDR3 protein. The table includes 300,000 to 500,000 distinct CDR3 sequences, over 15% detected once. The specimen was peripheral blood. The receptors stem from a woman under 30 with stable Graves' hyperthyroidism.

The sample holds many counts of this clonotype. The chain uses TRBV12-3 or TRBV12-4 and TRBJ2-7; D remains ambiguous. The CDR3 length is 14 residues. With 4 bases removed from V and 3 bases from J, the gap between germline ends came to 13 bases. CDR3 sequence reads: CASSWYRRSYEQYF. The CDR3 coding sequence is TGTGCCAGCAGTTGGTACCGGCGGAGCTACGAGCAGTACTTC.

This sequence joins TRBV11-2 and TRBJ1-1; possibly TRBD1 for D (6 bases). The germline V gene encodes CDR1 SGHAT and CDR2 FQNNGV. This CDR3 comprises 18 residues. The ends were cut back, 5 bases at V and 0 bases at J, with 22 bases in the middle. The CDR3 loop reads CASSPRRGAVTMNTEAFF. CDR3 nucleotides: TGTGCCAGCAGCCCCCGCCGGGGGGCAGTGACAATGAACACTGAAGCTTTCTTT.

This clonotype was recorded at least ten times. The rearrangement uses TRBV12-3 or TRBV12-4 and TRBJ1-2; 9 bases fit TRBD1. After removal of 6 bases from V and 2 bases from J, the junction contained 4 bases not matched to a gene. This CDR3 has 14 residues. The CDR3, as DNA: TGTGCCAGCAGGGGGACAGGGAGAAACTATGGCTACACCTTC. It is translated as CASRGTGRNYGYTF.

The gene calls are TRBV5-1 and TRBJ2-5; D is perhaps TRBD2 (7 bases). CDR1 and CDR2 (germline): SGHRS, YFSETQ. This CDR3 comprises 15 residues. V dropped 0 bases and J dropped 5 bases, with 14 bases sitting between them. CDR3 sequence: CASSLGPGEGETQYF. The CDR3 nucleotides are TGCGCCAGCAGCTTGGGTCCAGGGGAGGGGGAGACCCAGTACTTC.

Many counts were recorded for this clonotype. The rearrangement joins TRBV12-3 or TRBV12-4 to TRBJ1-2, with 8 bases lining up with TRBD1. This CDR3 region has 16 residues. J lost 4 bases, V lost 3 bases, and 10 bases had no gene match. The DNA of the CDR3 is TGTGCCAGCAGTTTTCCCGGACAGGGAGGAGGCTATGGCTACACCTTC. Protein: CASSFPGQGGGYGYTF.